This T cell receptor (beta chain) was profiled in a study of T-cell memory formation after mild COVID-19. Study-level background: The study found TCR clusters largely donor specific.

TCRdb called the 5' RACE reads again in MiXCR, with one record for every CDR3 protein. The sample has hundreds of thousands of distinct CDR3 sequences; about a fifth are singletons. Specimen: PBMCs or a T cell subset sorted from them (not recorded which). The TCR was taken from an adult woman who had mild COVID-19 (a few samples of this study predate the infection). Cell type and time point are not known.

CDR3 in amino acids: CASSSTGAGYTF. CDR3 nucleotides: TGTGCCAGCAGTTCGACAGGGGCGGGCTACACCTTC. The J gene is TRBJ1-2, the V gene TRBV27; 8 bases are shared with TRBD1. Germline CDR1 reads MNHEY; CDR2 reads SMNVEV (reference sequence). V shed 4 bases, J shed 8 bases, and the junction held 3 bases outside the gene matches. This CDR3 has 12 amino acids.